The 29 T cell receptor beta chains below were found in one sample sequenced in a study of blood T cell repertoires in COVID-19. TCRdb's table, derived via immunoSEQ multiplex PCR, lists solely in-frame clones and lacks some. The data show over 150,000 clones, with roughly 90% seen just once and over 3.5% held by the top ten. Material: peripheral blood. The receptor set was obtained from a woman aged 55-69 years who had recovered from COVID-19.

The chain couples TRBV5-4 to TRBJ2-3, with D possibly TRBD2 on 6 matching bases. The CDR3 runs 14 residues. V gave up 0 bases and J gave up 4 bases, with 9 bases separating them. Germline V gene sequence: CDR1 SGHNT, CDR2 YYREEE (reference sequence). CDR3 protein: CASSLVAGPDTQYF. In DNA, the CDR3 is TGTGCCAGCAGCTTGGTTGCGGGGCCAGATACGCAGTATTTT.

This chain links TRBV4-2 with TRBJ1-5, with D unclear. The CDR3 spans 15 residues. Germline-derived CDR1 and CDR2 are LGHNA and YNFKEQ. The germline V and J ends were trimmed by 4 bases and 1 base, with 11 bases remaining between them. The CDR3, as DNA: TGTGCCAGCAGCCGAGGGAGGGAGAGCAATCAGCCCCAGCATTTT. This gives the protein CASSRGRESNQPQHF.

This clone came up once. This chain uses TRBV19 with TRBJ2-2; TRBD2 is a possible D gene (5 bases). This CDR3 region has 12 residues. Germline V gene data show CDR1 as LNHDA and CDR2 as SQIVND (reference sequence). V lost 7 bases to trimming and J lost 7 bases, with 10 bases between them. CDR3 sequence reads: CASTPSGGELFF. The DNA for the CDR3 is TGTGCCAGTACCCCCAGCGGCGGGGAGCTGTTTTTT.

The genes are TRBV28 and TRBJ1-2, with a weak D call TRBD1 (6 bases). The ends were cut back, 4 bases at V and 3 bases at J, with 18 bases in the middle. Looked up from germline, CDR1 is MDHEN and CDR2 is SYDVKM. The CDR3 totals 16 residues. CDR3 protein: CASSSQVRGYHYGYTF. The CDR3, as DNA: TGTGCCAGCAGTTCACAAGTCAGGGGATATCACTATGGCTACACCTTC.

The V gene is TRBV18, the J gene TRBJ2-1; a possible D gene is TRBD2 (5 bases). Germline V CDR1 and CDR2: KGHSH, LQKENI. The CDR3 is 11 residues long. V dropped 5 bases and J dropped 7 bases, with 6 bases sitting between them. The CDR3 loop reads CASSGGNEQFF. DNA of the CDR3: TGTGCCAGCTCAGGAGGTAATGAGCAGTTCTTC.

CDR3: CASSPTGPGRLFF. In DNA form, the CDR3 reads TGTGCCAGCAGCCCGACAGGCCCCGGTCGCTTATTCTTC. This chain connects TRBV11-3 to TRBJ2-1, with D possibly TRBD1 on 6 matching bases. Germline V gene data show CDR1 as SGHNT and CDR2 as YENEEA. Between the trimmed V and J ends, which lost 5 bases and 16 bases, there was a span of 21 bases. This CDR3 comprises 13 residues.

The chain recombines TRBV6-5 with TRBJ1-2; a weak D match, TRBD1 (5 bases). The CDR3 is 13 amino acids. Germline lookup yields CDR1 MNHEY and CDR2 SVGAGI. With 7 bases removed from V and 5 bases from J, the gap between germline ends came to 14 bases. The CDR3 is CASTPGMGYGYTF. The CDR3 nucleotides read TGTGCCAGCACCCCAGGGATGGGGTATGGCTACACCTTC.

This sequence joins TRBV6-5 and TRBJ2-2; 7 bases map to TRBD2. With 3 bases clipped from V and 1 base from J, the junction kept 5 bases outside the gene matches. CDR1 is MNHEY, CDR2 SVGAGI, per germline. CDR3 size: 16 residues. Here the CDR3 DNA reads TGTGCCAGCAGTTATCTAGCTAGCGGGAACACCGGGGAGCTGTTTTTT. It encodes CASSYLASGNTGELFF.

CDR3 DNA: TGTGCCAGTAGAGGGACAGAGGTTTCGAACGACAGGAATCAGCCCCAGCATTTT. The encoded protein is CASRGTEVSNDRNQPQHF. The gene calls are TRBV19 and TRBJ1-5; 7 bases align to TRBD1. CDR1 and CDR2 (germline): LNHDA, SQIVND (reference sequence). V shed 6 bases and J 4 bases; nucleotides not matched to a gene: 18. The CDR3 consists of 18 residues.

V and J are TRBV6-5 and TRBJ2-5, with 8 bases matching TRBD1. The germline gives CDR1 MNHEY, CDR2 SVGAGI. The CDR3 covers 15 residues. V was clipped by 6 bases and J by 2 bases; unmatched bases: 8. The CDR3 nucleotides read TGTGCCAGCAGGAGAACCGGGACAGGACAAGAGACCCAGTACTTC. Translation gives CASRRTGTGQETQYF.

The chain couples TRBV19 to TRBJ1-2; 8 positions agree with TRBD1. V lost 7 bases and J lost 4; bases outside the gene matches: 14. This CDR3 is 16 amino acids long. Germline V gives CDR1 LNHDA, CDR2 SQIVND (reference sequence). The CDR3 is CASNSAGGRNPYGYTF. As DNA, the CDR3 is TGTGCCAGTAACTCGGCAGGGGGCCGAAACCCCTATGGCTACACCTTC.

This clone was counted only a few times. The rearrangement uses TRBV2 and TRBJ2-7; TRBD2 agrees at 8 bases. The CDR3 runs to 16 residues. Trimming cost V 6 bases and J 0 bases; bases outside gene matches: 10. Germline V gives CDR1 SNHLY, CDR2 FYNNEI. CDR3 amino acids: CASRRRTSGLSYEQYF. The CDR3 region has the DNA TGTGCCAGCAGGCGCCGAACTAGCGGCCTCTCCTACGAGCAGTACTTC.

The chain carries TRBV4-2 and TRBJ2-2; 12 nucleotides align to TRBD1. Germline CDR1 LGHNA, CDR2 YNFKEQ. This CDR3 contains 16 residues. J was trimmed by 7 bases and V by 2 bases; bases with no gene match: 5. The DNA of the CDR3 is TGTGCCAGCAGCCAATCGGGACAGGGGGCCGGCGGGGAGCTGTTTTTT. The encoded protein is CASSQSGQGAGGELFF.

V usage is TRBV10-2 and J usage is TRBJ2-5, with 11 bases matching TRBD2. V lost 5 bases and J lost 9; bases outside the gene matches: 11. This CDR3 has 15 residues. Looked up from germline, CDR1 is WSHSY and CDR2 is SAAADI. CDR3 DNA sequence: TGCGCCAGCAGTACTGGGACTAGCGGCCTGGTGGCCCAGTACTTC. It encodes CASSTGTSGLVAQYF.

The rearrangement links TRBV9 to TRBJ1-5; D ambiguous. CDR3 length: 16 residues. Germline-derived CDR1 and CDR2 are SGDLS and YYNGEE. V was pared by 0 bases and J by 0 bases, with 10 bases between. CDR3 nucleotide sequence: TGTGCCAGCAGCGTAGGCGGTGGTTCTAGCAATCAGCCCCAGCATTTT. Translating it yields CASSVGGGSSNQPQHF.

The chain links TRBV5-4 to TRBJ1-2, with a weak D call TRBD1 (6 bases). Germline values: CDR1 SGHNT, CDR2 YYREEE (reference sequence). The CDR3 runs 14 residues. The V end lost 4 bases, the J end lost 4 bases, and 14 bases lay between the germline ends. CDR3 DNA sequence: TGTGCCAGCAGCCCTGACTCAGGGGTCTATGGCTACACCTTC. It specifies CASSPDSGVYGYTF.

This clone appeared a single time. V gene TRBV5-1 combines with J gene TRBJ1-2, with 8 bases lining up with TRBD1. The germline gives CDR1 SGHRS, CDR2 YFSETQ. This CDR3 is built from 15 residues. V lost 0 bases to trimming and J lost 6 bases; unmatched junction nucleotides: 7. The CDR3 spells CASSLAATGADGYTF. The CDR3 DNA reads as TGCGCCAGCAGCTTGGCCGCGACAGGGGCTGATGGCTACACCTTC.

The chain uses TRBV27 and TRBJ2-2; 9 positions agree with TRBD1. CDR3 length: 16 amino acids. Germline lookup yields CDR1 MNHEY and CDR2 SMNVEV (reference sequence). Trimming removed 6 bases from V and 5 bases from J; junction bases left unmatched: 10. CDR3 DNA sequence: TGTGCCAGCAGCCACCGGGGACAGGGTGCTACCGGGGAGCTGTTTTTT. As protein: CASSHRGQGATGELFF.

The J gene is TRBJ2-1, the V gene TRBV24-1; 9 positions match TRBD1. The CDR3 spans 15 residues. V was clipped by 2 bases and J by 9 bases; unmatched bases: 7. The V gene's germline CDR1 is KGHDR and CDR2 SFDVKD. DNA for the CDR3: TGTGCCACCAGTGATTGGACAGGGGCCATGGGTGAGCAGTTCTTC. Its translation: CATSDWTGAMGEQFF.

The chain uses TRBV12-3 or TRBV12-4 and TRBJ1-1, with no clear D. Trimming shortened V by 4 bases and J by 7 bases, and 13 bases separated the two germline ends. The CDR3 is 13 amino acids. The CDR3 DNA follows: TGTGCCAGCAGTTCGTTTTCAGGAATTGAAGCTTTCTTT. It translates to CASSSFSGIEAFF.

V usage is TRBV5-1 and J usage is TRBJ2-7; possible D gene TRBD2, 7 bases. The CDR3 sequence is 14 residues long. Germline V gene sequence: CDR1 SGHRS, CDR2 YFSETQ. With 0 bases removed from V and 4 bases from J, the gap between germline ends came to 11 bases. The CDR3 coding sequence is TGCGCCAGCAGCTTGGCCGGGGGGCCGTACGAGCAGTACTTC. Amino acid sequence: CASSLAGGPYEQYF.

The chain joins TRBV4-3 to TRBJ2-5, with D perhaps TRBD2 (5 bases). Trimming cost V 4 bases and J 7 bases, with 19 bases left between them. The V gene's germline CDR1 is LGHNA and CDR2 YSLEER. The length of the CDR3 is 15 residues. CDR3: CASSLNIGSRGTQYF. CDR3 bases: TGCGCCAGCAGCCTTAATATAGGTAGCCGGGGGACCCAGTACTTC.

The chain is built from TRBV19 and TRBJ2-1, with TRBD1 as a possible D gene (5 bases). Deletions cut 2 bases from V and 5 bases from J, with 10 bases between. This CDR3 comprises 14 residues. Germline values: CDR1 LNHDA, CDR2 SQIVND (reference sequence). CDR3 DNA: TGTGCCAGTAGTATAAGGGGAACCGACAATGAGCAGTTCTTC. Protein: CASSIRGTDNEQFF.

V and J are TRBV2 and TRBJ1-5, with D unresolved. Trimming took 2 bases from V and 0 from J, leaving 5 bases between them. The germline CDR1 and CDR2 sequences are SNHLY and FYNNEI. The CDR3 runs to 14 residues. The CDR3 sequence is CASSESYSNQPQHF. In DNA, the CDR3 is TGTGCCAGCAGTGAAAGCTATAGCAATCAGCCCCAGCATTTT.

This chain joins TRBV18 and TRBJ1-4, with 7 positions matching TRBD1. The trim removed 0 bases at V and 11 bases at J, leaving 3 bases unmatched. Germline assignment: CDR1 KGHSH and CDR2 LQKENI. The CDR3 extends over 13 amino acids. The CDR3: CASSPPSDRKLFF. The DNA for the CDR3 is TGTGCCAGCTCACCACCGTCGGACAGGAAACTGTTTTTT. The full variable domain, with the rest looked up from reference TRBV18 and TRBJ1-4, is NAGVMQNPRHLVRRRGQEARLRCSPMKGHSHVYWYRQLPEEGLKFMVYLQKENIIDESGMPKERFSAEFPKEGPSILRIQQVVRGDSAAYFCASSPPSDRKLFFGSGTQLSVL.

CDR3 residues: CASSLNGDRFTDTQYF. The CDR3 DNA sequence: TGTGCCAGCAGCTTAAATGGGGACAGATTCACAGATACGCAGTATTTT. The chain employs TRBV7-3 and TRBJ2-3; TRBD1 matches at 7 bases. The CDR3 has 16 amino acids. Germline CDR1 reads SGHTA; CDR2 reads FQGTGA. Trimming took 1 base from V and 2 from J; bases not matched to a gene: 6.

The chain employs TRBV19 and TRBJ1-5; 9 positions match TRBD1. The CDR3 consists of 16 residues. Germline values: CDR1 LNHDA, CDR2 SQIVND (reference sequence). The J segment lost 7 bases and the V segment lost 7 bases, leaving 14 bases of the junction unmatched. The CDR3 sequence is CASTPTDRGSEQPQHF. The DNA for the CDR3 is TGTGCCAGTACTCCTACTGACAGGGGGTCGGAACAGCCCCAGCATTTT.

The CDR3 bases are TGTGCCAGCGTACCCACCCTGGGGAGGAACACTGAAGCTTTCTTT. As protein: CASVPTLGRNTEAFF. The chain uses TRBV5-6 and TRBJ1-1; D not resolved. Germline CDR1 reads SGHDT; CDR2 reads YYEEEE. V was trimmed by 7 bases and J by 1 base, leaving 17 bases between them. CDR3 length equals 15 residues.

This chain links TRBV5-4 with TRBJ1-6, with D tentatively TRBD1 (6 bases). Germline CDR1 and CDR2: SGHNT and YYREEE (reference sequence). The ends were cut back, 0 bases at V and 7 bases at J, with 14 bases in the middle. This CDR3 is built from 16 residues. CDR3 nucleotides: TGTGCCAGCAGCTTGGGACCTGCAGGGGCCAATTCACCCCTCCACTTT. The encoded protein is CASSLGPAGANSPLHF. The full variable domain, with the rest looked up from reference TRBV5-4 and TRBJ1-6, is ETGVTQSPTHLIKTRGQQVTLRCSSQSGHNTVSWYQQALGQGPQFIFQYYREEENGRGNFPPRFSGLQFPNYSSELNVNALELDDSALYLCASSLGPAGANSPLHFGNGTRLTVT.